This T cell receptor (beta chain) was captured by sequencing in a study of shared clonotypes between healthy human individuals. As for the study in general: Per-donor plates numbered three CD4 naive, three CD4 memory, two CD8 naive and one CD8 memory. Broader study findings: Measured sharing among donors was expected to vary with sequencing depth.

The authors' processing: Filtering differed because ImmunoSEQ produced junction-only sequences that carried no quality scores. Sequenced by immunoSEQ multiplex PCR; TCRdb stores in-frame clones only, minus some. That table gives V, J and clone size, and the DNA gave D and trimming. The data show 600,000 to 750,000 clones, about nine tenths seen once. Trimming cost V 0 bases and J 3 bases, with 12 bases left between them. The length of the CDR3 is 15 residues. CDR1 and CDR2 (germline): MNHNY, SVGAGI (reference sequence). About this clone itself: The antigen remains undetermined.

V is TRBV6-6 and J is TRBJ2-7, with D possibly TRBD1 on 5 matching bases. This TCR came from a man aged 18-30 years in good health. Some clones in this sample may be carry-over from other donors' samples. The material sequenced was memory CD8+ T cells from PBMCs. The subset denotes: CD45RO+ cells pooled with CCR7-negative TemRA cells. CDR3 sequence: CASSYSPTAIYEQYF. The DNA of the CDR3 is TGTGCCAGCAGTTACTCTCCGACAGCCATCTACGAGCAGTACTTC.